In this sample, the clone carrying this T cell receptor beta chain turned up once. Its antigen is still unknown. Trimming cost V 7 bases and J 2 bases; bases outside gene matches: 3. CDR3 size: 13 residues. Germline CDR1 and CDR2: MNHNY and SVGAGI (reference sequence). These data originate in a study of T cell repertoires in cytomegalovirus infection. TCRdb analysed the reads with MiXCR anew, one entry per CDR3 protein. The table lists fewer than 1,000,000 distinct CDR3 sequences, roughly 31% of them singletons. The gene calls are TRBV6-6 and TRBJ1-2; 8 bases line up with TRBD1. The source is a human donor in good health (CMV status not recorded). Some clones in this sample may be carry-over from other donors' samples. This material consisted of cultured CD8+ T cells from PBMCs, taken from culture after CMV antigen stimulation. CDR3 loop: CASIRDRNYGYTF. CDR3 bases: TGTGCCAGCATCCGGGACAGGAACTATGGCTACACCTTC.